Listed below are T cell receptor beta chains from one sample, sequenced in a study of cytomegalovirus exposure and HLA in healthy donors. Sequenced by immunoSEQ multiplex PCR; TCRdb stores in-frame clones only, minus some. Altogether about 180,000 clones are present, less than 80% being singletons, with the ten largest covering approximately 0.7%. Specimen: PBMCs. Receptors originate from a woman between 40 and 50 years old in good health and CMV-seronegative. Each CDR3 is given with its conserved first and last residue. A D gene is named only where the DNA matches it firmly. Only part of the rows carry a size: once, few, many, or a class if the clone is expanded.

v_call: TRBV9; d_call: NA; clone_size: few; j_call: TRBJ1-2; cdr3_aa: CASSDRGSGYTF; cdr3_nt: TGTGCCAGCAGCGACCGGGGAAGTGGCTACACCTTC
v_call: TRBV9; d_call: NA; clone_size: NA; j_call: TRBJ1-1; cdr3_aa: CASSSSSSLDSFTEAFF; cdr3_nt: TGTGCCAGCAGCTCATCTTCCTCTCTGGACAGTTTCACTGAAGCTTTCTTT
v_call: TRBV7-9; d_call: TRBD1; clone_size: NA; j_call: TRBJ2-1; cdr3_aa: CASSSGTGSNNEQFF; cdr3_nt: TGTGCCAGCAGCTCCGGGACAGGGTCTAACAATGAGCAGTTCTTC
v_call: TRBV5-4; d_call: NA; clone_size: few; j_call: TRBJ2-7; cdr3_aa: CASSSLGGARGQYF; cdr3_nt: TGTGCCAGCAGCAGCTTGGGGGGGGCGAGGGGGCAGTACTTC
v_call: TRBV29-1; d_call: NA; clone_size: NA; j_call: TRBJ2-1; cdr3_aa: CSVPTGGCGQFF; cdr3_nt: TGCAGCGTCCCGACAGGTGGGTGTGGGCAGTTCTTC
v_call: TRBV10-3; d_call: NA; clone_size: few; j_call: TRBJ2-2; cdr3_aa: CAISDGKKTGELFF; cdr3_nt: TGTGCCATCAGTGACGGGAAAAAAACCGGGGAGCTGTTTTTT
v_call: TRBV28; d_call: NA; clone_size: NA; j_call: TRBJ1-2; cdr3_aa: CASSFRPGGYTF; cdr3_nt: TGTGCCAGCAGTTTTCGCCCCGGTGGCTACACCTTC
v_call: TRBV6-5; d_call: NA; clone_size: NA; j_call: TRBJ1-6; cdr3_aa: CASSYEGRALHF; cdr3_nt: TGTGCCAGCAGTTACGAGGGCCGTGCCCTCCACTTT
v_call: TRBV9; d_call: NA; clone_size: few; j_call: TRBJ1-5; cdr3_aa: CASSGGGLNQPQHF; cdr3_nt: TGTGCCAGCAGCGGGGGAGGGCTCAATCAGCCCCAGCATTTT
v_call: TRBV10-3; d_call: NA; clone_size: NA; j_call: TRBJ2-1; cdr3_aa: CAISDTGDNEQFF; cdr3_nt: TGTGCCATCAGTGATACAGGAGACAATGAGCAGTTCTTC
v_call: TRBV7-9; d_call: TRBD1; clone_size: NA; j_call: TRBJ1-6; cdr3_aa: CASSPLKGQENSPLHF; cdr3_nt: TGTGCCAGCAGCCCCCTAAAGGGACAGGAGAATTCACCCCTCCACTTT
v_call: TRBV27; d_call: NA; clone_size: NA; j_call: TRBJ1-5; cdr3_aa: CASSPGVPNQPQHF; cdr3_nt: TGTGCCAGCAGTCCAGGGGTCCCCAATCAGCCCCAGCATTTT
v_call: TRBV15; d_call: TRBD2; clone_size: NA; j_call: TRBJ2-3; cdr3_aa: CATSRGTSGSYTDTQYF; cdr3_nt: TGTGCCACCAGCAGAGGGACTAGCGGGAGTTATACAGATACGCAGTATTTT
v_call: TRBV7-2; d_call: NA; clone_size: NA; j_call: TRBJ1-2; cdr3_aa: CASSLVEDYGYTF; cdr3_nt: TGTGCCAGCAGCTTAGTGGAGGACTATGGCTACACCTTC
v_call: TRBV11-2; d_call: NA; clone_size: NA; j_call: TRBJ2-7; cdr3_aa: CASNRGGDRGEQYF; cdr3_nt: TGTGCCAGCAACCGAGGAGGGGACCGAGGAGAGCAGTACTTC
v_call: TRBV7-2; d_call: TRBD2; clone_size: NA; j_call: TRBJ2-2; cdr3_aa: CASSFSFLAGPITTGELFF; cdr3_nt: TGTGCCAGCAGCTTTTCCTTCCTAGCGGGGCCGATCACCACCGGGGAGCTGTTTTTT
v_call: TRBV30; d_call: TRBD1; clone_size: NA; j_call: TRBJ1-4; cdr3_aa: CAWTEGQGNEKLFF; cdr3_nt: TGTGCCTGGACCGAGGGACAGGGGAATGAAAAACTGTTTTTT
v_call: TRBV23-1; d_call: NA; clone_size: NA; j_call: TRBJ1-1; cdr3_aa: CASSQSPWGGCSTEAFF; cdr3_nt: TGCGCCAGCAGTCAATCGCCCTGGGGGGGTTGTTCCACTGAAGCTTTCTTT
v_call: TRBV5-1; d_call: NA; clone_size: NA; j_call: TRBJ2-2; cdr3_aa: CASSGGQSTGELFF; cdr3_nt: TGCGCCAGCAGCGGAGGACAGAGCACCGGGGAGCTGTTTTTT
v_call: TRBV6-5; d_call: TRBD1; clone_size: NA; j_call: TRBJ2-7; cdr3_aa: CASSMDRSTYEQHF; cdr3_nt: TGTGCCAGCAGTATGGACAGGAGTACCTACGAGCAGCACTTC
v_call: TRBV7-9; d_call: TRBD2; clone_size: NA; j_call: TRBJ2-7; cdr3_aa: CASSPQRAKRGNSYEQYF; cdr3_nt: TGTGCCAGCAGCCCCCAAAGGGCAAAGCGGGGGAACTCCTACGAGCAGTACTTC
v_call: TRBV6-6; d_call: NA; clone_size: NA; j_call: TRBJ1-1; cdr3_aa: CASSYVGSTEAFF; cdr3_nt: TGTGCCAGCAGTTACGTCGGGAGCACTGAAGCTTTCTTT
v_call: TRBV6-6; d_call: NA; clone_size: NA; j_call: TRBJ2-7; cdr3_aa: CASGDSGLSYEQYF; cdr3_nt: TGTGCCAGCGGAGATAGCGGTCTATCCTACGAGCAGTACTTC
v_call: TRBV30; d_call: TRBD1; clone_size: NA; j_call: TRBJ1-1; cdr3_aa: CAWSQGASNTEAFF; cdr3_nt: TGTGCCTGGAGTCAGGGGGCTTCGAACACTGAAGCTTTCTTT
v_call: TRBV19; d_call: TRBD1; clone_size: NA; j_call: TRBJ1-5; cdr3_aa: CASRGTGPQPQHF; cdr3_nt: TGTGCCAGTAGGGGGACAGGCCCTCAGCCCCAGCATTTT
v_call: TRBV27; d_call: NA; clone_size: NA; j_call: TRBJ2-7; cdr3_aa: CASSFGGAAFREQYF; cdr3_nt: TGTGCCAGCAGTTTCGGGGGAGCCGCCTTTCGGGAGCAGTACTTC
v_call: TRBV15; d_call: TRBD2; clone_size: NA; j_call: TRBJ2-7; cdr3_aa: CATSRDGREVWDEQYF; cdr3_nt: TGTGCCACCAGCAGAGATGGACGGGAGGTGTGGGACGAGCAGTACTTC
v_call: TRBV4-1; d_call: TRBD2; clone_size: NA; j_call: TRBJ2-7; cdr3_aa: CASSQDGDGGLICEQYF; cdr3_nt: TGCGCCAGCAGCCAAGATGGGGACGGGGGACTAATCTGCGAGCAGTACTTC
v_call: TRBV5-1; d_call: NA; clone_size: NA; j_call: TRBJ2-5; cdr3_aa: CASSSPKQETQYF; cdr3_nt: TGCGCCAGCAGCTCCCCAAAACAAGAGACCCAGTACTTC
v_call: TRBV5-1; d_call: TRBD1; clone_size: NA; j_call: TRBJ2-5; cdr3_aa: CASSLDRAGSETQYF; cdr3_nt: TGCGCCAGCAGCCTGGACAGGGCGGGCTCGGAGACCCAGTACTTC
v_call: TRBV6-5; d_call: TRBD1; clone_size: NA; j_call: TRBJ2-5; cdr3_aa: CASSYSGDRQETQYF; cdr3_nt: TGTGCCAGCAGTTACTCCGGGGACAGACAAGAGACCCAGTACTTC
v_call: TRBV5-1; d_call: TRBD1; clone_size: few; j_call: TRBJ1-1; cdr3_aa: CASGVTGTSGEAFF; cdr3_nt: TGCGCCAGCGGAGTGACAGGGACCTCCGGTGAAGCTTTCTTT
v_call: TRBV4-1; d_call: NA; clone_size: once; j_call: TRBJ1-1; cdr3_aa: CASSQPGVVDTEAFF; cdr3_nt: TGCGCCAGCAGCCAACCAGGGGTTGTCGACACTGAAGCTTTCTTT
v_call: TRBV5-1; d_call: NA; clone_size: NA; j_call: TRBJ1-1; cdr3_aa: CASSLESRVNTEAFF; cdr3_nt: TGCGCCAGCAGCTTGGAGAGCAGGGTGAACACTGAAGCTTTCTTT
v_call: TRBV19; d_call: NA; clone_size: NA; j_call: TRBJ2-7; cdr3_aa: CASSIEKQPAYEQYF; cdr3_nt: TGTGCCAGTAGTATAGAAAAACAGCCTGCCTACGAGCAGTACTTC
v_call: TRBV7-8; d_call: NA; clone_size: NA; j_call: TRBJ2-3; cdr3_aa: CASSLVSSTDTQYF; cdr3_nt: TGTGCCAGCAGCTTAGTATCTAGCACAGATACGCAGTATTTT
v_call: TRBV6-1; d_call: TRBD1; clone_size: NA; j_call: TRBJ1-2; cdr3_aa: CASRDDRGPSYTF; cdr3_nt: TGTGCCAGCAGAGACGACAGGGGGCCGAGCTACACCTTC